The 28 T cell receptor beta chains listed next were all sequenced from one sample in a study of control samples from healthy donors and cancer patients. The method was immunoSEQ multiplex PCR; TCRdb's version includes in-frame clones alone and lacks a portion of them. The sample lists 150,000 to 200,000 clones; 80% to 90% were seen once. Sample: blood. The receptors were gathered from a man aged 25-45 years in good health.

The chain combines TRBV5-1 with TRBJ2-3, with TRBD1 identical over 7 bases. After removal of 4 bases from V and 0 bases from J, the junction contained 2 bases not matched to a gene. Germline lookup yields CDR1 SGHRS and CDR2 YFSETQ. This CDR3 has 14 amino acids. The CDR3 DNA follows: TGCGCCAGCAGCCAGGGGGACAGCACAGATACGCAGTATTTT. This gives the protein CASSQGDSTDTQYF.

The CDR3 loop reads CASRERGAGNTIYF. The CDR3 region has the DNA TGTGCCAGCAGAGAGAGGGGCGCTGGAAACACCATATATTTT. The chain has TRBV5-6 and TRBJ1-3, with TRBD1 as a possible D gene (5 bases). The CDR3 totals 14 residues. Germline CDR1 and CDR2: SGHDT and YYEEEE. V dropped 5 bases and J dropped 2 bases, with 11 bases sitting between them. Drawing the rest from reference TRBV5-6 and TRBJ1-3, the complete variable domain is DAGVTQSPTHLIKTRGQQVTLRCSPKSGHDTVSWYQQALGQGPQFIFQYYEEEERQRGNFPDRFSGHQFPNYSSELNVNALLLGDSALYLCASRERGAGNTIYFGEGSWLTVV.

This clone was picked up one time. As DNA, the CDR3 is TGTGCCAGCAGTGAAGGACCGAGGAATTCACCCCTCCACTTT. Amino acids: CASSEGPRNSPLHF. The chain joins TRBV6-1 to TRBJ1-6, with no clear D. The V end lost 1 base, the J end lost 7 bases, and 8 bases lay between the germline ends. The germline V gene has CDR1 MNHNS and CDR2 SASEGT. The CDR3 contains 14 residues.

This clone has more than one count but fewer than ten. The chain carries TRBV18 and TRBJ2-1, with TRBD2 matching over 15 bases. Trimming cost V 3 bases and J 7 bases; bases outside gene matches: 7. This CDR3 is built from 17 residues. Per germline, CDR1 KGHSH and CDR2 LQKENI. The CDR3 DNA follows: TGTGCCAGCTCACCTCGAGGACTAGCGGGAGGGCAGAATGAGCAGTTCTTC. Translation: CASSPRGLAGGQNEQFF.

With regard to this clone: The sample contains more than one DNA sequence encoding this CDR3. The chain is built from TRBV20-1 and TRBJ2-7, with D uncertain. The CDR3 loop spans 13 amino acids. Deletions cut 3 bases from V and 0 bases from J, with 9 bases between. The germline V gene encodes CDR1 DFQATT and CDR2 SNEGSKA (reference sequence). CDR3 amino acids: CSASYGYSYEQYF. CDR3 in DNA: TGCAGTGCTAGTTACGGATACTCCTACGAGCAGTACTTC.

The chain carries TRBV5-1 and TRBJ2-3; D is possibly TRBD1 (5 bases). Germline V CDR1 and CDR2: SGHRS, YFSETQ. CDR3 length equals 15 residues. Trimming took off 4 bases at V and 4 bases at J, with 16 bases between the two ends. The DNA of the CDR3 is TGCGCCAGCAGCACCCCCCTTTCAGGGCCAGATACGCAGTATTTT. Protein product: CASSTPLSGPDTQYF.

The chain has TRBV3-1 (or the pseudogene TRBV3-2) and TRBJ2-5; 12 nucleotides align to TRBD2. The CDR3 has 19 amino acids. CDR1 LGHDT and CDR2 YNNKEL come from the germline V gene (reference sequence). V shed 2 bases and J 4 bases; nucleotides not matched to a gene: 14. The CDR3 nucleotides read TGTGCCAGCAGCCAAATCGGGACTAGCGGGTCACCCCAGGGAGAGACCCAGTACTTC. Its protein product is CASSQIGTSGSPQGETQYF.

This chain joins TRBV6-6 and TRBJ1-4; possibly TRBD1 for D (5 bases). CDR1 and CDR2 (germline): MNHNY, SVGAGI (reference sequence). CDR3 length equals 15 residues. Trimming cost V 6 bases and J 3 bases, with 14 bases left between them. CDR3 residues: CASSPGGRANEKLFF. The CDR3, as DNA: TGTGCCAGCAGCCCTGGGGGACGGGCTAATGAAAAACTGTTTTTT.

This sequence joins TRBV15 and TRBJ1-4; D not resolved. Germline values: CDR1 LNHNV, CDR2 YYDKDF (reference sequence). CDR3 length: 14 amino acids. V dropped 1 base and J dropped 8 bases, with 11 bases sitting between them. CDR3 loop: CATSRARRTEKLFF. As DNA, the CDR3 is TGTGCCACCAGCAGAGCTCGAAGGACCGAAAAACTGTTTTTT.

The chain employs TRBV27 and TRBJ1-2; weak D call: TRBD1 (6 bases). CDR3 length: 15 residues. CDR1 MNHEY and CDR2 SMNVEV come from the germline V gene (reference sequence). V was pared by 0 bases and J by 6 bases, with 14 bases between. Written as DNA, the CDR3 is TGTGCCAGCAGTTTATCGGGGGGGCTTAGGGATGGCTACACCTTC. It is translated as CASSLSGGLRDGYTF.

This clone has only one observation. The V and J genes are TRBV20-1 and TRBJ2-1; 7 bases agree with TRBD1. Unmatched junction bases numbered 6, after V lost 6 bases and J lost 10 bases. The germline gives CDR1 DFQATT, CDR2 SNEGSKA (reference sequence). The CDR3 is 11 residues long. The CDR3 loop reads CSARQGYEQFF. The CDR3, as DNA: TGCAGTGCAAGACAGGGTTACGAGCAGTTCTTC.

The V call is TRBV5-1, the J call TRBJ2-7; D is possibly TRBD2 (5 bases). There are 11 residues in the CDR3. V shed 7 bases and J shed 5 bases, with 10 bases lying between them. Germline values: CDR1 SGHRS, CDR2 YFSETQ. CDR3 loop: CASAMRDEQYF. In DNA, the CDR3 is TGCGCCAGCGCCATGAGGGACGAGCAGTACTTC.

The chain joins TRBV6-5 to TRBJ2-3; D gene uncertain. Trimming pared 7 bases from V and 0 bases from J, leaving 11 bases between. Germline loops: CDR1 MNHEY, CDR2 SVGAGI. This CDR3 spans 14 amino acids. The CDR3 is CASTRVTSTDTQYF. CDR3 DNA sequence: TGTGCCAGCACCCGGGTAACTAGCACAGATACGCAGTATTTT.

The chain recombines TRBV7-9 with TRBJ2-4; D gene ambiguous. Trimming left V 3 bases short and J 6 bases short, with 3 bases between. The CDR3 has 11 amino acids. Germline lookup yields CDR1 SEHNR and CDR2 FQNEAQ (reference sequence). CDR3 nucleotide sequence: TGTGCCAGCAGCTTGGGAAACATTCAGTACTTC. This sequence encodes CASSLGNIQYF.

On this clone: Other DNA variants within this sample encode the same CDR3. The chain has TRBV4-1 and TRBJ2-7; no firm D call. CDR1 and CDR2 from the germline V gene are MGHRA and YSYEKL. The CDR3 spans 13 residues. Trimming cost V 1 base and J 4 bases, with 8 bases left between them. The CDR3 region is CASSQGLGYEQYF. In DNA, the CDR3 is TGCGCCAGCAGCCAAGGTCTGGGATACGAGCAGTACTTC.

The rearrangement joins TRBV12-3 or TRBV12-4 to TRBJ1-5; D gene ambiguous. The V end lost 8 bases, the J end lost 5 bases, and 10 bases lay between the germline ends. This CDR3 contains 12 residues. The CDR3 sequence: CASSDAYQPQHF. The CDR3 DNA reads TGTGCCAGCTCGGATGCTTATCAGCCCCAGCATTTT.

V and J are TRBV6-1 and TRBJ2-7, with 14 bases aligning to TRBD2. The J segment lost 7 bases and the V segment lost 0 bases, leaving 8 bases of the junction unmatched. The germline V gene encodes CDR1 MNHNS and CDR2 SASEGT. The CDR3 has 17 residues. The CDR3 here is CASSEARTSGGHWEQYF. The CDR3 bases are TGTGCCAGCAGTGAAGCAAGGACTAGCGGGGGGCACTGGGAGCAGTACTTC.

The J gene is TRBJ2-5, the V gene TRBV3-1 (or the pseudogene TRBV3-2); weak D call: TRBD1 (5 bases). This CDR3 is 12 amino acids long. Germline V lookup: CDR1 LGHDT, CDR2 YNNKEL (reference sequence). V dropped 6 bases and J dropped 3 bases, with 8 bases sitting between them. DNA for the CDR3: TGTGCCAGCAGTGACAGAAAAGAGACCCAGTACTTC. Encoded protein: CASSDRKETQYF.

V is TRBV27 and J is TRBJ2-1, with 13 bases matching TRBD2. Trimming at V came to 3 bases and at J to 7 bases, leaving 9 bases not matched to a gene. Looked up from germline, CDR1 is MNHEY and CDR2 is SMNVEV (reference sequence). The CDR3 length is 17 residues. CDR3 sequence reads: CASSFLKLAGGGNEQFF. The CDR3 bases are TGTGCCAGCAGTTTCTTAAAACTAGCGGGAGGGGGGAATGAGCAGTTCTTC.

The chain has TRBV27 and TRBJ1-2; D not certain. The CDR3 is 11 amino acids. Germline loops: CDR1 MNHEY, CDR2 SMNVEV (reference sequence). Trimming took off 4 bases at V and 6 bases at J, with 6 bases between the two ends. The CDR3 reads CASSSGHGYTF. The DNA of the CDR3 is TGTGCCAGCAGTTCGGGCCATGGCTACACCTTC.

The genes are TRBV6-6 and TRBJ1-2, with D hard to call. The CDR3 loop spans 14 amino acids. Germline V gene lookup returns CDR1 MNHNY and CDR2 SVGAGI (reference sequence). Trimming took 9 bases from V and 4 from J, leaving 18 bases between them. The CDR3 region is CASSTGKTSYGYTF. CDR3 nucleotides: TGTGCCAGTTCGACGGGAAAGACCAGCTATGGCTACACCTTC.

In this sample, this clone turned up a few times. The chain carries TRBV30 and TRBJ1-4, with D unresolved. Trimming took 0 bases from V and 5 from J, leaving 10 bases between them. The V gene's germline CDR1 is GTSNPN and CDR2 SVGIG (reference sequence). The CDR3 sequence is 14 residues long. The CDR3 DNA reads as TGTGCCTGGAGTGTTGGCCGGCTAAATGAAAAACTGTTTTTT. This sequence encodes CAWSVGRLNEKLFF.

The CDR3 bases are TGTGCCAGCAGTTCAACCCTAGGGGGAGAGACCCAGTACTTC. As protein: CASSSTLGGETQYF. The V call is TRBV27, the J call TRBJ2-5, with D tentatively TRBD1 (6 bases). Germline V gene sequence: CDR1 MNHEY, CDR2 SMNVEV (reference sequence). V was shortened by 4 bases and J by 4 bases, with 13 bases between the two germline ends. The CDR3 covers 14 residues.

The chain uses TRBV11-2 and TRBJ2-6, with no clear D. Germline-derived CDR1 and CDR2 are SGHAT and FQNNGV. The germline V and J ends were trimmed by 1 base and 0 bases, with 16 bases remaining between them. The CDR3 is 19 amino acids. In DNA form, the CDR3 reads TGTGCCAGCAGCTTAGGATTAGTACAGCCCTACTCTGGGGCCAACGTCCTGACTTTC. As protein: CASSLGLVQPYSGANVLTF.

Here the CDR3 reads CASSPLAGEVHGELFF. As DNA, the CDR3 is TGTGCCAGCAGTCCACTAGCGGGAGAAGTACACGGGGAGCTGTTTTTT. V gene TRBV27 combines with J gene TRBJ2-2, with TRBD2 matching over 11 bases. V gave up 5 bases and J gave up 7 bases; unmatched junction bases: 9. The germline V gene has CDR1 MNHEY and CDR2 SMNVEV (reference sequence). This CDR3 region has 16 residues.

This clone was observed once. The rearrangement links TRBV4-2 to TRBJ1-2; D remains unclear. The CDR3 runs to 15 residues. Between the trimmed V and J ends, which lost 0 bases and 2 bases, there was a span of 10 bases. The germline CDR1 and CDR2 sequences are LGHNA and YNFKEQ. The DNA of the CDR3 is TGTGCCAGCAGCCAAGAAGCGGGTTCGAACTATGGCTACACCTTC. This sequence encodes CASSQEAGSNYGYTF.

This clone was observed a handful of times. The rearrangement links TRBV10-3 to TRBJ2-7, with D perhaps TRBD1 or TRBD2 (5 bases each). The V gene lost 6 bases and the J gene lost 7 bases, with 13 bases spanning the gap. The CDR3 contains 12 residues. Germline V lookup: CDR1 ENHRY, CDR2 SYGVKD. The CDR3 bases are TGTGCCATCAGCCCAGGGCCGGGGGAGCAGTACTTC. This translates into CAISPGPGEQYF.

DNA for the CDR3: TGTGCCAGCAGCAACACCGGGGAGCTGTTTTTT. Translated: CASSNTGELFF. The J gene is TRBJ2-2, the V gene TRBV6-2 or TRBV6-3; D unresolved. Germline V gene data show CDR1 as MNHEY and CDR2 as SVGEGT. The length of the CDR3 is 11 residues. The V and J ends lost 6 bases and 2 bases respectively, with 1 base between them.